The 26 T cell receptor beta chains below were found in one sample sequenced in a study of T cells after yellow fever vaccination. TCRdb re-analysed the 5' RACE reads in MiXCR, keeping a single row per CDR3 protein. The repertoire has 170,000 or so distinct CDR3 sequences, roughly 6.4% of them found once; the top ten carry less than 3.5%. The sample consisted of CD4+ T cells sorted from PBMCs, taken on the day of the first yellow fever vaccination. The receptor source for this set is a man younger than 35 who received the YFV17D yellow fever vaccine.

V gene TRBV10-3 combines with J gene TRBJ1-6; perhaps TRBD1 as D (6 bases). The CDR3 loop spans 15 amino acids. V was clipped by 4 bases and J by 9 bases, with 16 bases between them. Germline V lookup: CDR1 ENHRY, CDR2 SYGVKD. CDR3 protein: CAISAPDSAGSPLHF. The CDR3 nucleotides are TGTGCCATCAGTGCCCCGGACAGTGCTGGTTCACCCCTCCACTTT.

The chain carries TRBV7-2 and TRBJ2-7, with 7 bases fitting TRBD1. CDR1 and CDR2 from the germline V gene are SGHTA and FQGNSA. This CDR3 region has 16 residues. Trimming took 7 bases from V and 3 from J; bases not matched to a gene: 15. This CDR3 is CASTKHSDRPRYEQYF. CDR3 DNA: TGTGCCAGCACTAAACACTCGGACAGGCCCCGCTACGAGCAGTACTTC.

The chain has TRBV7-2 and TRBJ1-3; D ambiguous. Trimming removed 6 bases from V and 6 bases from J, with 12 bases in between. CDR1 and CDR2 from the germline V gene are SGHTA and FQGNSA. CDR3 size: 13 residues. In DNA, the CDR3 is TGTGCCAGCAGTGGCCGCGTACAAAACACCATATATTTT. It encodes CASSGRVQNTIYF.

The sample holds a few counts of this clonotype. This chain links TRBV18 with TRBJ2-1; D is ambiguous. CDR1 and CDR2 from the germline V gene are KGHSH and LQKENI. There are 13 residues in the CDR3. Trimming took off 5 bases at V and 11 bases at J, with 16 bases between the two ends. CDR3 residues: CASSTPGIDQQFF. The CDR3 DNA reads as TGTGCCAGCTCAACCCCCGGAATAGACCAGCAGTTCTTC.

This clonotype was counted at least ten times. This chain links TRBV4-1 with TRBJ2-3; D unresolved. Germline loops: CDR1 MGHRA, CDR2 YSYEKL. Between the trimmed V and J ends, which lost 1 base and 0 bases, there was a span of 11 bases. The CDR3 is made up of 16 amino acids. CDR3 nucleotide sequence: TGCGCCAGCAGCCAAGTCAACCTAGTGAGCACAGATACGCAGTATTTT. It codes for CASSQVNLVSTDTQYF.

This clonotype was counted ten times or more. V usage is TRBV2 and J usage is TRBJ2-5, with a weak D call TRBD1 (6 bases). Trimming removed 8 bases at V and 5 bases at J, with 12 bases between. The CDR3 has 12 amino acids. Germline V lookup: CDR1 SNHLY, CDR2 FYNNEI. The CDR3 region is CASSFTGETQYF. For the CDR3, the DNA is TGTGCCAGCTCCTTCACAGGGGAGACCCAGTACTTC.

This clonotype was counted ten times or more. The chain employs TRBV20-1 and TRBJ2-7, with D perhaps matching TRBD1 or TRBD2 (6 bases each). The CDR3 sequence is 16 residues long. V lost 3 bases, J lost 0 bases, and 18 bases lay in between. The V gene's germline CDR1 is DFQATT and CDR2 SNEGSKA (reference sequence). The CDR3 nucleotides are TGCAGTGCTAGGGGGGGCGGAGGGGGATACTCCTACGAGCAGTACTTC. This codes for CSARGGGGGYSYEQYF.

In this sample, this clonotype turned up many times. This chain joins TRBV12-3 or TRBV12-4 and TRBJ2-3, with D possibly being TRBD1 or TRBD2 (6 bases each). The CDR3 has 14 residues. V was trimmed by 3 bases and J by 4 bases, leaving 11 bases between them. CDR3 sequence reads: CASSFGGLADTQYF. DNA for the CDR3: TGTGCCAGCAGTTTCGGGGGCTTGGCAGATACGCAGTATTTT.

This clonotype was seen many times. This chain connects TRBV7-9 to TRBJ2-5; a possible D gene is TRBD2 (5 bases). Trimming took 1 base from V and 4 from J, leaving 13 bases between them. Germline CDR1 reads SEHNR; CDR2 reads FQNEAQ (reference sequence). The length of the CDR3 is 15 residues. The CDR3 DNA reads as TGTGCCAGCAGCTTAGGGGCGGGTCTGACAGAGACCCAGTACTTC. Its translation is CASSLGAGLTETQYF.

This clonotype was detected ten times or more. This chain joins TRBV4-2 and TRBJ2-3; 12 bases are a match to TRBD2. This CDR3 has 16 residues. J lost 3 bases, V lost 1 base, and 2 bases had no gene match. In germline, CDR1 is LGHNA, CDR2 YNFKEQ. The CDR3 spells CASSQGTSGTTDTQYF. CDR3 nucleotide sequence: TGTGCCAGCAGCCAAGGGACTAGCGGGACAACAGATACGCAGTATTTT.

This clonotype has ten or more counts. This sequence joins TRBV11-2 and TRBJ2-2; D is possibly TRBD1 (5 bases). The CDR3 is 14 amino acids. With 1 base removed from V and 3 bases from J, the gap between germline ends came to 6 bases. Per the germline V gene, CDR1 is SGHAT and CDR2 is FQNNGV. For the CDR3, the DNA is TGTGCCAGCAGCTTAGGCAGGGACACCGGGGAGCTGTTTTTT. Translated: CASSLGRDTGELFF.

The chain recombines TRBV7-2 with TRBJ1-1; D unresolved. V lost 1 base and J 3 bases, leaving 9 bases between the germline ends. Germline lookup yields CDR1 SGHTA and CDR2 FQGNSA. CDR3 length: 14 residues. The CDR3 loop is CASSLGLAYTEAFF. The CDR3 nucleotides read TGTGCCAGCAGCTTAGGATTGGCGTACACTGAAGCTTTCTTT.

This clonotype was seen many times. This chain connects TRBV6-5 to TRBJ1-6, with TRBD1 as a possible D gene (6 bases). V was cut by 4 bases and J by 4 bases, with 20 bases left in between. The CDR3 covers 18 residues. Germline V gene sequence: CDR1 MNHEY, CDR2 SVGAGI. Written as DNA, the CDR3 is TGTGCCAGCAGTTCCTACCTTGGGGGCGGGCTATATAATTCACCCCTCCACTTT. This sequence encodes CASSSYLGGGLYNSPLHF.

This rearrangement joins TRBV20-1 to TRBJ1-6, with D possibly being TRBD1 (5 bases). Trimming shortened V by 6 bases and J by 3 bases, and 18 bases separated the two germline ends. The CDR3 is 16 amino acids. CDR1 is DFQATT, CDR2 SNEGSKA, per germline (reference sequence). CDR3 protein: CSATGLRGGYNSPLHF. The CDR3 DNA sequence: TGCAGTGCCACTGGTTTGCGGGGGGGCTATAATTCACCCCTCCACTTT.

The sample holds many counts of this clonotype. The chain joins TRBV3-1 to TRBJ1-2, with a tentative D call TRBD1 (5 bases). The CDR3 runs to 15 residues. With 4 bases removed from V and 1 base from J, the gap between germline ends came to 13 bases. Germline CDR1 is LGHDT and CDR2 is YNNKEL (reference sequence). CDR3: CASSPAGGGNYGYTF. DNA for the CDR3: TGTGCCAGCAGCCCAGCCGGCGGGGGTAACTATGGCTACACCTTC. Together with reference TRBV3-1 and TRBJ1-2, the CDR3 gives the full variable domain: DTAVSQTPKYLVTQMGNDKSIKCEQNLGHDTMYWYKQDSKKFLKIMFSYNNKELIINETVPNRFSPKSPDKAHLNLHINSLELGDSAVYFCASSPAGGGNYGYTFGSGTRLTVV.

The chain employs TRBV11-1 and TRBJ2-6; possible D gene TRBD2, 6 bases. From germline, CDR1 is SGHAT and CDR2 FQDESV (reference sequence). The CDR3 sequence is 18 residues long. V was cut by 5 bases and J by 0 bases, with 17 bases left in between. This CDR3 reads CASSGRTAAVSGANVLTF. The CDR3 DNA sequence: TGTGCCAGCAGCGGGAGGACTGCCGCGGTCTCTGGGGCCAACGTCCTGACTTTC.

This clonotype has at least ten counts. This chain uses TRBV5-1 with TRBJ2-5, with D tentatively TRBD2 (6 bases). The CDR3 is made up of 15 amino acids. Germline V lookup: CDR1 SGHRS, CDR2 YFSETQ. V lost 4 bases, J lost 0 bases, and 13 bases lay in between. CDR3 bases: TGCGCCAGCAGCACTAACCGGGACTACCAAGAGACCCAGTACTTC. Translating it yields CASSTNRDYQETQYF.

This clonotype was counted at least ten times. The genes are TRBV18 and TRBJ2-1, with D possibly matching TRBD2 (6 bases). This CDR3 is 16 amino acids long. Per the germline V gene, CDR1 is KGHSH and CDR2 is LQKENI. V was shortened by 3 bases and J by 0 bases, with 12 bases between the two germline ends. Here the CDR3 reads CASSPGGRSSYNEQFF. DNA for the CDR3: TGTGCCAGCTCACCGGGGGGAAGGAGCTCCTACAATGAGCAGTTCTTC.

In its sample, this clonotype was seen many times. The chain employs TRBV5-1 and TRBJ2-4; D is possibly TRBD2 (5 bases). The ends were cut back, 0 bases at V and 0 bases at J, with 7 bases in the middle. The CDR3 contains 15 residues. Per germline, CDR1 SGHRS and CDR2 YFSETQ. This chain's CDR3 is CASSLGGIAKNIQYF. The CDR3 DNA sequence: TGCGCCAGCAGCTTGGGAGGGATAGCCAAAAACATTCAGTACTTC.

This clonotype occurred a few times. The CDR3 sequence is CASSDLGYGYTF. CDR3 bases: TGTGCCAGCAGTGACCTGGGGTATGGCTACACCTTC. V is TRBV6-4 and J is TRBJ1-2; D gene unclear. Trimming removed 2 bases at V and 5 bases at J, with 6 bases between. The CDR3 is 12 amino acids. CDR1 MRHNA and CDR2 SNTAGT come from the germline V gene.

The CDR3 bases are TGTGCCAGCAGCCCTCAAGGGGCAGGGGGCTATGGCTACACCTTC. This gives the protein CASSPQGAGGYGYTF. The chain is built from TRBV6-1 and TRBJ1-2; 7 bases agree with TRBD1. V was clipped by 6 bases and J by 4 bases; unmatched bases: 11. The CDR3 loop spans 15 amino acids. The germline V gene encodes CDR1 MNHNS and CDR2 SASEGT.

This clonotype was seen repeatedly, ten times or more. The V gene is TRBV4-3, the J gene TRBJ2-3; 14 bases are shared with TRBD2. There are 17 residues in the CDR3. Germline CDR1 reads LGHNA; CDR2 reads YSLEER. V was clipped by 4 bases and J by 4 bases; unmatched bases: 7. The CDR3: CASSRSLTSGGADTQYF. The CDR3 DNA sequence: TGCGCCAGCAGCCGGAGTCTGACTAGCGGGGGGGCAGATACGCAGTATTTT.

The CDR3 spells CASSWTGNSPLHF. CDR3 coding DNA: TGTGCCAGCAGCTGGACAGGGAATTCACCCCTCCACTTT. The chain uses TRBV7-2 and TRBJ1-6; 8 positions match TRBD1. Germline values: CDR1 SGHTA, CDR2 FQGNSA. This CDR3 region has 13 residues. Losses at the gene ends were 4 bases for V and 7 bases for J; bases not matched to a gene: 0.

This clonotype was counted a few times. This chain connects TRBV4-2 to TRBJ1-5, with no clear D. Germline V lookup: CDR1 LGHNA, CDR2 YNFKEQ. This CDR3 comprises 14 residues. Trimming cost V 0 bases and J 7 bases, with 10 bases left between them. CDR3 nucleotide sequence: TGTGCCAGCAGCCAAGATTTTTCGGGGCAGCCCCAGCATTTT. Amino acid sequence: CASSQDFSGQPQHF.

V is TRBV20-1 and J is TRBJ2-6; 7 bases are shared with TRBD2. V lost 6 bases and J lost 0; bases outside the gene matches: 5. The CDR3 has 15 residues. Germline V gives CDR1 DFQATT, CDR2 SNEGSKA (reference sequence). CDR3 nucleotide sequence: TGCAGTGCACTAGCGTCGAGCTCTGGGGCCAACGTCCTGACTTTC. Protein sequence: CSALASSSGANVLTF.

This clonotype was seen ten or more times. V gene TRBV4-1 combines with J gene TRBJ1-2, with a weak D call TRBD1 (6 bases). The germline gives CDR1 MGHRA, CDR2 YSYEKL. The CDR3 loop spans 15 amino acids. The V and J ends lost 2 bases and 6 bases respectively, with 16 bases between them. CDR3 in DNA: TGCGCCAGCAGCCAACTTCAACAGGGCCTTGATGGCTACACCTTC. This codes for CASSQLQQGLDGYTF.